Listed here are 32 T cell receptor beta chains from one sample, sequenced in a study of blood T cells in healthy people across ages. Using a J-beta primer mix together with a sample-barcoded 5' primer, a second PCR was run for about 6 to 12 cycles. TCRdb ran MiXCR on the 5' RACE reads and lists one entry per CDR3 protein. The repertoire includes around 870,000 distinct CDR3 sequences, roughly 26% of them detected once, and 17% sits in the top ten. The sample taken for sequencing was blood. The receptors derive from a woman aged 80 or older in good health.

About this clonotype itself: A read error may be the cause here, since a much bigger clone is one base away. The chain recombines TRBV12-3 or TRBV12-4 with TRBJ1-2; D remains unclear. Trimming took off 7 bases at V and 1 base at J, with 10 bases between the two ends. This CDR3 has 13 amino acids. CDR3 loop: CASTRRGNYGYTF. For the CDR3, the DNA is TGTGCCAGCACCAGACGGGGTAACTATGGCTACACCTTC.

This clonotype has a count of ten or more. The CDR3 sequence is CASSYGQTGSYEQYF. In DNA form, the CDR3 reads TGTGCCAGCAGTTACGGACAGACTGGCTCCTACGAGCAGTACTTC. This rearrangement joins TRBV6-5 to TRBJ2-7, with a tentative D call TRBD1 (6 bases). This CDR3 is 15 amino acids long. Trimming left V 2 bases short and J 0 bases short, with 11 bases between. Germline lookup yields CDR1 MNHEY and CDR2 SVGAGI.

This chain links TRBV6-2 or TRBV6-3 with TRBJ1-2; D gene unclear. Trimming removed 5 bases at V and 2 bases at J, with 9 bases between. The CDR3 is 13 residues long. CDR1 MNHEY and CDR2 SVGEGT come from the germline V gene. Here the CDR3 DNA reads TGTGCCAGCAGTAACCCGGGAAACTATGGCTACACCTTC. It translates to CASSNPGNYGYTF.

This chain uses TRBV20-1 with TRBJ2-3, with 10 nucleotides matching TRBD2. Trimming took 3 bases from V and 5 from J; bases not matched to a gene: 5. CDR3 size: 14 residues. Germline CDR1 is DFQATT and CDR2 is SNEGSKA (reference sequence). CDR3 residues: CSARASGSVDTQYF. As DNA, the CDR3 is TGCAGTGCTAGGGCTAGCGGGAGTGTAGATACGCAGTATTTT.

This clonotype was detected only a few times. The genes are TRBV24-1 and TRBJ1-2, with 8 positions matching TRBD1. V dropped 2 bases and J dropped 5; count of bases not matched to a gene: 9. Germline CDR1 and CDR2: KGHDR and SFDVKD. This CDR3 is built from 16 residues. This CDR3 is CATSDSGAGGEYGYTF. The CDR3 coding sequence is TGTGCCACCAGTGATTCCGGGGCAGGGGGCGAGTATGGCTACACCTTC.

On this clonotype: Germline is not matched at one junction end, which may reflect a read error. The rearrangement links TRBV3-1 to TRBJ1-2, with 8 bases lining up with TRBD1. CDR3 size: 16 residues. The V gene's germline CDR1 is LGHDT and CDR2 YNNKEL (reference sequence). The CDR3 sequence is CASSQDIQGAYYGSTF. CDR3 coding DNA: TGTGCCAGCAGCCAAGATATCCAGGGGGCTTACTATGGCTCCACCTTC.

In its sample, this clonotype was seen many times. CDR3: CASSGLAGALEQYF. CDR3 nucleotide sequence: TGTGCCAGCAGTGGACTAGCCGGGGCACTCGAGCAGTACTTC. The genes are TRBV6-1 and TRBJ2-7; 7 bases are shared with TRBD2. The CDR3 spans 14 residues. Germline CDR1 reads MNHNS; CDR2 reads SASEGT. Losses at the gene ends were 4 bases for V and 6 bases for J; bases not matched to a gene: 9.

This clonotype has just a few counts. The chain employs TRBV18 and TRBJ1-2; tentative D call: TRBD1 (6 bases). The CDR3 runs to 13 residues. Germline assignment: CDR1 KGHSH and CDR2 LQKENI. Deletions cut 5 bases from V and 4 bases from J, with 11 bases between. The CDR3 DNA sequence: TGTGCCAGCTCAGCAGGGGACATCTATGGCTACACCTTC. The encoded protein is CASSAGDIYGYTF.

This clonotype appeared once. J is TRBJ2-7 and V is TRBV27, with D tentatively TRBD1 (6 bases). Trimming took 7 bases from V and 0 from J, leaving 13 bases between them. From germline, CDR1 is MNHEY and CDR2 SMNVEV (reference sequence). The CDR3 sequence is 14 residues long. The DNA of the CDR3 is TGTGCCAGCAAGTTACAGGGTAGCTCCTACGAGCAGTACTTC. Amino acid sequence: CASKLQGSSYEQYF.

This clonotype showed up many times. This chain's CDR3 is CSPRLADTQYF. The DNA for the CDR3 is TGCAGTCCCCGGCTGGCAGATACGCAGTATTTT. The chain couples TRBV20-1 to TRBJ2-3; D unresolved. Germline assignment: CDR1 DFQATT and CDR2 SNEGSKA (reference sequence). V was clipped by 8 bases and J by 4 bases, with 10 bases between them. The CDR3 is 11 amino acids.

This clonotype was seen at least ten times. This sequence joins TRBV20-1 and TRBJ2-7, with 10 bases that match TRBD1. The CDR3 sequence is 17 residues long. Trimming took 0 bases from V and 2 from J; bases not matched to a gene: 10. Per the germline V gene, CDR1 is DFQATT and CDR2 is SNEGSKA (reference sequence). CDR3 sequence: CSARDSYGTGETYEQYF. In DNA, the CDR3 is TGCAGTGCTAGAGATAGCTACGGGACAGGGGAAACCTACGAGCAGTACTTC.

This clonotype appeared many times. The genes are TRBV24-1 and TRBJ1-4; D is uncertain. V gave up 12 bases and J gave up 6 bases, with 13 bases separating them. This CDR3 has 12 residues. The germline gives CDR1 KGHDR, CDR2 SFDVKD. The CDR3 region has the DNA TGTGCCGAAGAGCGTGCCGATGAAAAACTGTTTTTT. It specifies CAEERADEKLFF.

For this clonotype: A much larger clone sits a single nucleotide away, making a read error possible. This chain joins TRBV5-4 and TRBJ2-5, with TRBD2 identical over 7 bases. The CDR3 has 15 residues. Germline values: CDR1 SGHNT, CDR2 YYREEE (reference sequence). J gave up 2 bases and V 7 bases, and 11 bases lay outside the gene matches. The CDR3 coding sequence is TGTGCCAGCGGCCCTGGACTAGTAGTTCAAGAGACCCAGTACTTC. It translates to CASGPGLVVQETQYF.

Only a few counts were recorded for this clonotype. This sequence joins TRBV7-2 and TRBJ1-4; D is perhaps TRBD1 (5 bases). The germline gives CDR1 SGHTA, CDR2 FQGNSA. V was shortened by 1 base and J by 5 bases, with 11 bases between the two germline ends. This CDR3 has 15 residues. CDR3 region: CASSLERSGNEKLFF. As DNA, the CDR3 is TGTGCCAGCAGCTTAGAAAGGTCAGGGAATGAAAAACTGTTTTTT. The full variable domain, completed using reference TRBV7-2 and TRBJ1-4, is GAGVSQSPSNKVTEKGKDVELRCDPISGHTALYWYRQSLGQGLEFLIYFQGNSAPDKSGLPSDRFSAERTGGSVSTLTIQRTQQEDSAVYLCASSLERSGNEKLFFGSGTQLSVL.

This clonotype was detected ten times or more. The V call is TRBV20-1, the J call TRBJ2-5; 8 bases fit TRBD2. V lost 4 bases to trimming and J lost 1 base; unmatched junction nucleotides: 8. The V gene's germline CDR1 is DFQATT and CDR2 SNEGSKA (reference sequence). This CDR3 region has 15 residues. The CDR3 is CSANPAGGSQETQYF. In DNA, the CDR3 is TGCAGTGCTAATCCGGCGGGGGGCTCCCAAGAGACCCAGTACTTC.

This clonotype was seen only once. This rearrangement joins TRBV6-5 to TRBJ2-2, with D possibly being TRBD1 (6 bases). This CDR3 comprises 15 residues. Germline-derived CDR1 and CDR2 are MNHEY and SVGAGI. Trimming removed 2 bases at V and 2 bases at J, with 9 bases between. CDR3 residues: CASSYDRPNTGELFF. In DNA form, the CDR3 reads TGTGCCAGCAGTTACGACAGGCCTAACACCGGGGAGCTGTTTTTT.

The rearrangement joins TRBV7-9 to TRBJ2-7, with D hard to call. V was pared by 3 bases and J by 4 bases, with 7 bases between. Looked up from germline, CDR1 is SEHNR and CDR2 is FQNEAQ (reference sequence). The length of the CDR3 is 12 residues. The CDR3 loop reads CASSFQEYEQYF. CDR3 DNA: TGTGCCAGCAGCTTTCAGGAGTACGAGCAGTACTTC.

This clonotype occurred many times. J is TRBJ2-1 and V is TRBV20-1, with 8 positions matching TRBD2. Per the germline V gene, CDR1 is DFQATT and CDR2 is SNEGSKA (reference sequence). The CDR3 runs to 13 residues. J gave up 7 bases and V 1 base, and 3 bases lay outside the gene matches. The CDR3 region has the DNA TGCAGTGCTAGAGCTAGCGGGCCGAATGAGCAGTTCTTC. This translates into CSARASGPNEQFF.

This clonotype was counted only a few times. This chain joins TRBV6-6 and TRBJ2-5; D assignment may be TRBD1 or TRBD2 (6 bases each). Trimming removed 10 bases at V and 4 bases at J, with 19 bases between. CDR3 length: 14 residues. CDR1 MNHNY and CDR2 SVGAGI come from the germline V gene (reference sequence). The DNA of the CDR3 is TGTGCCAACAAGGGGGGATGGGGAGGAGAGACCCAGTACTTC. It encodes CANKGGWGGETQYF.

The V and J genes are TRBV27 and TRBJ2-7; D is ambiguous. The CDR3 length is 10 residues. In germline, CDR1 is MNHEY, CDR2 SMNVEV (reference sequence). V dropped 6 bases and J dropped 5 bases, with 5 bases sitting between them. The CDR3 DNA sequence: TGTGCCAGCAGGTACAACGAGCAGTACTTC. Encoded protein: CASRYNEQYF.

In regard to this clonotype: This may be a read error, as it is one base from a much larger clone. This chain connects TRBV5-4 to TRBJ2-1; 7 bases are a match to TRBD2. This CDR3 is 15 amino acids long. Germline loops: CDR1 SGHNT, CDR2 YYREEE (reference sequence). J was trimmed by 6 bases and V by 7 bases; bases with no gene match: 13. DNA for the CDR3: TGTGCCAGCTGCCGCGAGCGGGGAGCTGGCAATGAGCAGTTCTTC. This codes for CASCRERGAGNEQFF.

V usage is TRBV4-1 and J usage is TRBJ1-1, with D possibly matching TRBD1 (6 bases). Trimming left V 6 bases short and J 4 bases short, with 15 bases between. The CDR3 has 14 amino acids. Germline lookup yields CDR1 MGHRA and CDR2 YSYEKL. The CDR3 loop is CASRRDTGSTEAFF. The CDR3 bases are TGCGCCAGCAGGCGAGATACAGGGAGCACTGAAGCTTTCTTT.

V and J are TRBV4-3 and TRBJ1-1; 8 bases match TRBD1. The CDR3 contains 18 residues. The V gene's germline CDR1 is LGHNA and CDR2 YSLEER. Trimming cost V 0 bases and J 3 bases; bases outside gene matches: 12. The CDR3 nucleotides are TGCGCCAGCAGCCAAGAAGGAGAAACAGGGACAGGCTACACTGAAGCTTTCTTT. Translating gives CASSQEGETGTGYTEAFF.

As regards this clonotype: This may arise from a read error, as a much more abundant clone is one base away. The chain couples TRBV6-5 to TRBJ2-5; 7 nucleotides line up with TRBD1. Looked up from germline, CDR1 is MNHEY and CDR2 is SVGAGI. J lost 11 bases, V lost 5 bases, and 14 bases had no gene match. This CDR3 comprises 14 residues. The CDR3 DNA reads TGTGCCAGCAGTCGCCTGGACAGGTACAATGAGCAGTACTTC. It is translated as CASSRLDRYNEQYF.

On this clonotype: Since a much larger clone is just one base distant, this may be a read error. J is TRBJ2-4 and V is TRBV6-2 or TRBV6-3; D is undetermined. Between the trimmed V and J ends, which lost 5 bases and 1 base, there was a span of 12 bases. From germline, CDR1 is MNHEY and CDR2 SVGEGT. The CDR3 loop spans 15 amino acids. CDR3 residues: CASSLLQEAKNIQYF. In nucleotides, the CDR3 is TGTGCCAGCAGTCTCCTTCAGGAGGCCAAAAACATTCAGTACTTC.

This clonotype was detected a few times. This chain links TRBV28 with TRBJ1-5; 7 positions agree with TRBD1. The CDR3 sequence is 16 residues long. J gave up 5 bases and V 2 bases, and 9 bases lay outside the gene matches. CDR1 and CDR2 from the germline V gene are MDHEN and SYDVKM. CDR3 in DNA: TGTGCCAGCAGTTTAGGTATCGGGACAGTTGATCAGCCCCAGCATTTT. This codes for CASSLGIGTVDQPQHF.

Points on this clonotype: Sequence at one end of the junction differs from germline and may be a read error. The V and J genes are TRBV9 and TRBJ2-2; 13 nucleotides align to TRBD2. Germline CDR1 SGDLS, CDR2 YYNGEE. The CDR3 length is 17 residues. The DNA for the CDR3 is TGTGCCAGCGGCGTCGGACTAGCGGGGGCCAACACCGGGGAGCTGTTTTTT. As protein: CASGVGLAGANTGELFF. The entire variable domain, with the rest obtained from reference TRBV9 and TRBJ2-2, is as follows: DSGVTQTPKHLITATGQRVTLRCSPRSGDLSVYWYQQSLDQGLQFLIQYYNGEERAKGNILERFSAQQFPDLHSELNLSSLELGDSALYFCASGVGLAGANTGELFFGEGSRLTVL.

This clonotype was seen a handful of times. This may be a read error: a much more frequent sequence differs by one nucleotide. V usage is TRBV6-1 and J usage is TRBJ2-5; D ambiguous. Trimming left V 4 bases short and J 7 bases short, with 13 bases between. From germline, CDR1 is MNHNS and CDR2 SASEGT. The CDR3 sequence is 13 residues long. The CDR3: CASSGGLIGTQYF. The CDR3 DNA reads TGTGCCAGCAGTGGTGGGCTAATTGGGACCCAGTACTTC.

The gene calls are TRBV3-1 and TRBJ2-2; 8 bases fit TRBD1. CDR1 is LGHDT and CDR2 is YNNKEL in the germline V gene (reference sequence). V lost 0 bases, J lost 6 bases, and 6 bases stayed unmatched. This CDR3 has 16 residues. DNA for the CDR3: TGTGCCAGCAGCCAAGATCCGGACAGGGTGTCCGGGGAGCTGTTTTTT. This encodes CASSQDPDRVSGELFF.

V gene TRBV20-1 combines with J gene TRBJ2-2, with a tentative D call TRBD2 (5 bases). This CDR3 contains 12 residues. Germline V CDR1 and CDR2: DFQATT, SNEGSKA (reference sequence). Trimming took 6 bases from V and 6 from J, leaving 11 bases between them. CDR3 bases: TGCAGTGCCCCGGGGTCGTCCGGGGAGCTGTTTTTT. It yields the protein CSAPGSSGELFF.

This clonotype occurred a few times. A single base separates this from a much larger clone, so it may be a read error. V is TRBV20-1 and J is TRBJ1-2, with 8 nucleotides matching TRBD1. V lost 4 bases, J lost 4 bases, and 11 bases stayed unmatched. This CDR3 is built from 15 residues. Germline V gives CDR1 DFQATT, CDR2 SNEGSKA (reference sequence). The CDR3 sequence: CSAKPKDRGGYGYTF. The CDR3 nucleotides read TGCAGTGCTAAACCAAAAGACAGGGGAGGCTATGGCTACACCTTC.

The chain combines TRBV20-1 with TRBJ2-1, with 7 nucleotides matching TRBD1. Losses at the gene ends were 4 bases for V and 9 bases for J; bases not matched to a gene: 6. CDR1 DFQATT and CDR2 SNEGSKA come from the germline V gene (reference sequence). CDR3 size: 12 residues. CDR3 DNA sequence: TGCAGTGCTATATCAGGGGGTGGTGAGCAGTTCTTC. This encodes CSAISGGGEQFF.